Listed below are T cell receptor beta chains from one sample, sequenced in a study of T cells in localized non-small cell lung cancer. The table came from immunoSEQ multiplex PCR; TCRdb's copy has only in-frame clones and leaves some out. Found here are fewer than 1,500 clones, less than 20% of them singletons; the top ten hold about 32%. Source: normal lung tissue next to the tumor, taken before any cancer treatment. The receptors stem from a male donor at least 60 years old with stage I lung adenocarcinoma. CDR3s include the opening cysteine and the closing phenylalanine or tryptophan. The D gene is left open where the match is weak. The size entry is marked missing in some rows and otherwise reads once, few, many or a size class.

V gene,clone size,J gene,D gene,CDR3 DNA,CDR3 protein
TRBV28,medium-sized,TRBJ1-2,NA,TGTGCCAGCAGTCTTATGGGGGGACAAGGCTACACCTTC,CASSLMGGQGYTF
TRBV11-3,NA,TRBJ2-2,TRBD2,TGTGCCAGCAGCCAACTAGGGACTACGGCAGGCACCGGGGAGCTGTTTTTT,CASSQLGTTAGTGELFF
TRBV11-3,few,TRBJ1-1,NA,TGTGCCAGCAGCTTAGGGGTCGGGCAGGGAAAGACTGAAGCTTTCTTT,CASSLGVGQGKTEAFF
TRBV11-3,NA,TRBJ2-3,TRBD1,TGTGCCAGCAGCACCGGGACAGCCACAGATACGCAGTATTTT,CASSTGTATDTQYF
TRBV11-3,few,TRBJ2-5,NA,TGTGCCAGCAGCTTATGGGGAGTCGGGCAGACCCAGTACTTC,CASSLWGVGQTQYF
TRBV23-1,NA,TRBJ1-4,NA,TGCGCCAGCAGTCAGGGATCTGCAACTAATGAAAAACTGTTTTTT,CASSQGSATNEKLFF
TRBV25-1,medium-sized,TRBJ2-5,NA,TGTGCCAGCAGTGAGCGGGGGCACCAAGAGACCCAGTACTTC,CASSERGHQETQYF
TRBV7-4,few,TRBJ1-3,NA,TGTGCCAGCAGCGTAGGAATAGGAACGGGTGGAAACACCATATATTTT,CASSVGIGTGGNTIYF
TRBV6-8,NA,TRBJ1-2,NA,TGTGCCAGCAGTTACTTAGGATCGGGTGGCTACACCTTC,CASSYLGSGGYTF
TRBV25-1,NA,TRBJ2-7,NA,TGTGCCAGCAGCAACCCTAGGGGGGGGCAGCAAAGGGCTTACGAGCAGTACTTC,CASSNPRGGQQRAYEQYF
TRBV11-3,NA,TRBJ1-6,NA,TGTGCCAGCAGCGCGTACTTACAGGGAGATGATTCACCCCTCCACTTT,CASSAYLQGDDSPLHF
TRBV25-1,NA,TRBJ1-5,TRBD1,TGTGCCAGCAGTGATTCCAGGGGGGTCGGCAATCAGCCCCAGCATTTT,CASSDSRGVGNQPQHF
TRBV9,few,TRBJ2-2,NA,TGTGCCAGCAGCCTTGACAGTATATTAACCGGGGAGCTGTTTTTT,CASSLDSILTGELFF
TRBV23-1,NA,TRBJ2-6,TRBD2,TGCGCCAGCAGCTCCAGCGGGGGGGCATCTGGGGCCAACGTCCTGACTTTC,CASSSSGGASGANVLTF
TRBV11-3,NA,TRBJ1-2,NA,TGTGCCAGCAGCCTACGCAGGGGCGGCTATGGCTACACCTTC,CASSLRRGGYGYTF
TRBV11-3,NA,TRBJ2-1,NA,TGTGCCAGCAGCTTATCCTTTCTGAGGGCAAGCGGCGGGGAGCAGTTCTTC,CASSLSFLRASGGEQFF
TRBV11-3,NA,TRBJ2-1,TRBD2,TGTGCCAGCAGCTTAGGGGGTCGGACTAGCGGGTACAATGAGCAGTTCTTC,CASSLGGRTSGYNEQFF
TRBV6-8,few,TRBJ2-3,TRBD2,TGTGCCAGCAGGGACCGGGGGGGTCAATCTAGCACAGATACGCAGTATTTT,CASRDRGGQSSTDTQYF